The 24 T cell receptor beta chains below were found in one sample sequenced in a study of cytomegalovirus exposure and HLA in healthy donors. It was with 60 Vbeta and 13 Jbeta primers that the PCR ran. Clones were sequenced by immunoSEQ multiplex PCR, and TCRdb holds only the in-frame ones, with some missing. The sample lists about 140,000 clones; roughly three quarters were seen once. The sample was PBMCs. The receptors were sampled from a woman aged 50 to 65 in good health and CMV-seronegative.

The chain uses TRBV5-8 and TRBJ1-2; 8 bases match TRBD1. CDR1 is SGHTS, CDR2 YDEGEE, per germline. V gave up 0 bases and J gave up 7 bases; unmatched junction bases: 2. This CDR3 region has 13 residues. DNA for the CDR3: TGTGCCAGCAGCTTGGTGGACAGGGCTGGCTACACCTTC. This codes for CASSLVDRAGYTF. Full variable domain (missing parts from reference TRBV5-8 and TRBJ1-2): EAGVTQSPTHLIKTRGQQATLRCSPISGHTSVYWYQQALGLGLQFLLWYDEGEERNRGNFPPRFSGRQFPNYSSELNVNALELEDSALYLCASSLVDRAGYTFGSGTRLTVV.

V gene TRBV29-1 combines with J gene TRBJ1-2; TRBD1 agrees at 7 bases. This CDR3 comprises 12 residues. Germline V gives CDR1 SQVTM, CDR2 ANQGSEA. V lost 6 bases to trimming and J lost 6 bases; unmatched junction nucleotides: 7. CDR3 DNA sequence: TGCAGCGTAGACATACAGGGGAATGGCTACACCTTC. Its translation: CSVDIQGNGYTF. The entire variable domain, with the rest obtained from reference TRBV29-1 and TRBJ1-2, is as follows: SAVISQKPSRDICQRGTSLTIQCQVDSQVTMMFWYRQQPGQSLTLIATANQGSEATYESGFVIDKFPISRPNLTFSTLTVSNMSPEDSSIYLCSVDIQGNGYTFGSGTRLTVV.

This rearrangement joins TRBV27 to TRBJ1-1; 7 bases line up with TRBD1. Germline assignment: CDR1 MNHEY and CDR2 SMNVEV (reference sequence). The CDR3 runs 12 residues. The V segment lost 5 bases and the J segment 4 bases; nucleotides outside the gene matches: 1. CDR3 sequence reads: CASSDRATEAFF. The CDR3 DNA reads as TGTGCCAGCAGTGACAGGGCCACTGAAGCTTTCTTT.

This clone is a singleton in its sample. The V and J genes are TRBV9 and TRBJ2-1, with D maybe TRBD2 (6 bases). The CDR3 extends over 14 amino acids. Germline V gene lookup returns CDR1 SGDLS and CDR2 YYNGEE. The germline V and J ends were trimmed by 4 bases and 9 bases, with 17 bases remaining between them. The CDR3 sequence: CASSPPRRGREQFF. In DNA form, the CDR3 reads TGTGCCAGCAGCCCACCCCGGAGGGGACGTGAGCAGTTCTTC. Together with reference TRBV9 and TRBJ2-1, the CDR3 gives the full variable domain: DSGVTQTPKHLITATGQRVTLRCSPRSGDLSVYWYQQSLDQGLQFLIQYYNGEERAKGNILERFSAQQFPDLHSELNLSSLELGDSALYFCASSPPRRGREQFFGPGTRLTVL.

The chain recombines TRBV5-6 with TRBJ1-1, with unresolved D. The CDR3 runs to 13 residues. Trimming took off 1 base at V and 6 bases at J, with 10 bases between the two ends. Looked up from germline, CDR1 is SGHDT and CDR2 is YYEEEE. The CDR3 DNA reads as TGTGCCAGCAGCTTGAAATCGCGCGCTGAAGCTTTCTTT. Amino acid sequence: CASSLKSRAEAFF.

The V gene is TRBV18, the J gene TRBJ2-5; D not certain. This CDR3 has 12 residues. V was shortened by 1 base and J by 5 bases, with 5 bases between the two germline ends. CDR1 KGHSH and CDR2 LQKENI come from the germline V gene. CDR3 nucleotides: TGTGCCAGCTCACCACAGGAGGAGACCCAGTACTTC. Translating it yields CASSPQEETQYF.

V is TRBV2 and J is TRBJ1-1; TRBD1 might be the D (6 bases). The CDR3 spans 13 residues. V lost 6 bases and J lost 6, with 14 bases in between. The germline CDR1 and CDR2 sequences are SNHLY and FYNNEI. The CDR3 protein is CASSPGTPSEAFF. CDR3 nucleotide sequence: TGTGCCAGCAGCCCCGGGACACCTTCTGAAGCTTTCTTT.

This clone was seen a few times. The V gene is TRBV2, the J gene TRBJ1-5; D remains ambiguous. From germline, CDR1 is SNHLY and CDR2 FYNNEI. Trimming shortened V by 4 bases and J by 0 bases, and 10 bases separated the two germline ends. This CDR3 is built from 15 residues. The DNA for the CDR3 is TGTGCCAGCAGTGTATCGCCTATTAGCAATCAGCCCCAGCATTTT. Protein sequence: CASSVSPISNQPQHF.

The chain links TRBV6-6 to TRBJ1-5; 9 bases match TRBD1. There are 14 residues in the CDR3. The ends lost 1 base at V and 8 bases at J; junction bases unmatched: 3. CDR1 MNHNY and CDR2 SVGAGI come from the germline V gene (reference sequence). The CDR3 loop is CASSYYRGQEPQHF. CDR3 nucleotide sequence: TGTGCCAGCAGTTACTACAGGGGGCAGGAGCCCCAGCATTTT.

This clone was picked up a small number of times. J is TRBJ2-7 and V is TRBV7-9; D perhaps matches TRBD1 (5 bases). V dropped 0 bases and J dropped 4 bases, with 7 bases sitting between them. From germline, CDR1 is SEHNR and CDR2 FQNEAQ (reference sequence). The CDR3 extends over 13 amino acids. CDR3 bases: TGTGCCAGCAGCTTAGCAGGGGCGTACGAGCAGTACTTC. It translates to CASSLAGAYEQYF.

The chain couples TRBV18 to TRBJ2-5; 8 bases are a match to TRBD1. Germline V gene sequence: CDR1 KGHSH, CDR2 LQKENI. J lost 5 bases, V lost 1 base, and 6 bases had no gene match. This CDR3 has 15 residues. Written as DNA, the CDR3 is TGTGCCAGCTCACCACAGACAGGGGCAGGGGAGACCCAGTACTTC. As protein: CASSPQTGAGETQYF.

The chain has TRBV19 and TRBJ2-1; TRBD2 matches at 8 bases. The CDR3 is made up of 16 amino acids. Germline trimming cut 4 bases from V and 2 bases from J; bases unmatched to any gene: 7. Per germline, CDR1 LNHDA and CDR2 SQIVND (reference sequence). In DNA, the CDR3 is TGTGCCAGTAGTAGGGTCTCGCGGGGGGCCTACAATGAGCAGTTCTTC. Encoded protein: CASSRVSRGAYNEQFF.

The chain employs TRBV28 and TRBJ1-2; D may be TRBD1 (5 bases). The V gene's germline CDR1 is MDHEN and CDR2 SYDVKM. This CDR3 spans 14 amino acids. V was cut by 5 bases and J by 4 bases, with 14 bases left in between. The DNA of the CDR3 is TGTGCCAGCAGTGGGTCGACAGAAATCTATGGCTACACCTTC. Translated, it gives CASSGSTEIYGYTF.

This clone was observed a single time. The chain recombines TRBV4-3 with TRBJ1-3; TRBD1 might be the D (5 bases). V gave up 0 bases and J gave up 2 bases, with 11 bases separating them. The CDR3 extends over 16 amino acids. From germline, CDR1 is LGHNA and CDR2 YSLEER. CDR3 DNA: TGCGCCAGCAGCCAAGATAAGGGCAGGGCTGGAAACACCATATATTTT. It specifies CASSQDKGRAGNTIYF.

This chain joins TRBV15 and TRBJ1-2; TRBD1 might be the D (5 bases). The CDR3 length is 14 residues. Germline loops: CDR1 LNHNV, CDR2 YYDKDF (reference sequence). Trimming stripped 0 bases from V and 6 bases from J, with 11 bases between. The CDR3 loop reads CATSRDTGHHGYTF. DNA of the CDR3: TGTGCCACCAGCAGAGATACCGGACACCATGGCTACACCTTC. The whole variable domain, remainder taken from reference TRBV15 and TRBJ1-2, is DAMVIQNPRYQVTQFGKPVTLSCSQTLNHNVMYWYQQKSSQAPKLLFHYYDKDFNNEADTPDNFQSRRPNTSFCFLDIRSPGLGDTAMYLCATSRDTGHHGYTFGSGTRLTVV.

The rearrangement links TRBV19 to TRBJ1-4; D remains ambiguous. Trimming took 2 bases from V and 6 from J, leaving 10 bases between them. This CDR3 spans 14 amino acids. The germline V gene encodes CDR1 LNHDA and CDR2 SQIVND (reference sequence). The DNA of the CDR3 is TGTGCCAGTAGTATATTGGGGAGTGATGAAAAACTGTTTTTT. Residues: CASSILGSDEKLFF.

This chain links TRBV7-2 with TRBJ1-2; 8 bases align to TRBD1. Unmatched junction bases numbered 7, after V lost 2 bases and J lost 14 bases. The CDR3 has 12 residues. Germline V gene lookup returns CDR1 SGHTA and CDR2 FQGNSA. In nucleotides, the CDR3 is TGTGCCAGCAGCTTATTGGAACAGGGGGGAACCTTC. Protein sequence: CASSLLEQGGTF.

J is TRBJ1-5 and V is TRBV19; tentative D call: TRBD1 (5 bases). Between the trimmed V and J ends, which lost 4 bases and 4 bases, there was a span of 14 bases. This CDR3 spans 15 amino acids. Germline V lookup: CDR1 LNHDA, CDR2 SQIVND (reference sequence). The CDR3 coding sequence is TGTGCCAGTAGTACTGACAGTATAGCAAATCAGCCCCAGCATTTT. This encodes CASSTDSIANQPQHF.

The chain employs TRBV7-6 and TRBJ2-7, with TRBD1 identical over 11 bases. The CDR3 consists of 15 residues. V was clipped by 4 bases and J by 1 base; unmatched bases: 3. Per germline, CDR1 SGHVS and CDR2 FNYEAQ. The CDR3 protein is CASSSGTGGSYEQYF. CDR3 DNA: TGTGCCAGCAGCTCCGGGACAGGGGGATCCTACGAGCAGTACTTC.

This clone showed up just a few times. The chain joins TRBV30 to TRBJ2-5, with D possibly matching TRBD2 (6 bases). The CDR3 is made up of 15 amino acids. Trimming removed 2 bases from V and 8 bases from J, with 21 bases in between. In germline, CDR1 is GTSNPN, CDR2 SVGIG (reference sequence). CDR3 sequence (DNA): TGTGCCTGGAGTATCTCTCGGGACTTACTACGAACCCAGTACTTC. Protein: CAWSISRDLLRTQYF.

V usage is TRBV28 and J usage is TRBJ1-6, with 9 bases lining up with TRBD1. Germline lookup yields CDR1 MDHEN and CDR2 SYDVKM. J was trimmed by 7 bases and V by 7 bases; bases with no gene match: 5. This CDR3 region has 14 residues. The CDR3 here is CASIRTGDNSPLHF. The DNA for the CDR3 is TGTGCCAGCATCAGGACAGGGGACAATTCACCCCTCCACTTT.

The chain uses TRBV7-9 and TRBJ1-2; D is ambiguous. Trimming shortened V by 5 bases and J by 2 bases, and 9 bases separated the two germline ends. The CDR3 has 13 amino acids. Germline assignment: CDR1 SEHNR and CDR2 FQNEAQ (reference sequence). CDR3 sequence (DNA): TGTGCCAGCAGCCCTCAGACAAACTATGGCTACACCTTC. Its translation is CASSPQTNYGYTF. The full variable domain, with the rest looked up from reference TRBV7-9 and TRBJ1-2, is DTGVSQNPRHKITKRGQNVTFRCDPISEHNRLYWYRQTLGQGPEFLTYFQNEAQLEKSRLLSDRFSAERPKGSFSTLEIQRTEQGDSAMYLCASSPQTNYGYTFGSGTRLTVV.

The chain uses TRBV4-3 and TRBJ2-3; 11 bases are shared with TRBD2. Germline V lookup: CDR1 LGHNA, CDR2 YSLEER. V dropped 4 bases and J dropped 4; count of bases not matched to a gene: 7. The CDR3 extends over 16 amino acids. This chain's CDR3 is CASSPSTSGVADTQYF. The CDR3 region has the DNA TGCGCCAGCAGCCCGTCGACTAGCGGGGTCGCAGATACGCAGTATTTT.

J is TRBJ2-2 and V is TRBV4-1; the match to TRBD2 covers 10 bases. CDR3 size: 18 residues. Looked up from germline, CDR1 is MGHRA and CDR2 is YSYEKL. Unmatched junction bases numbered 14, after V lost 0 bases and J lost 10 bases. The CDR3 is CASSQDLLLAGKGEELFF. The CDR3 region has the DNA TGCGCCAGCAGCCAAGATCTTTTACTAGCGGGGAAGGGAGAGGAGCTGTTTTTT.